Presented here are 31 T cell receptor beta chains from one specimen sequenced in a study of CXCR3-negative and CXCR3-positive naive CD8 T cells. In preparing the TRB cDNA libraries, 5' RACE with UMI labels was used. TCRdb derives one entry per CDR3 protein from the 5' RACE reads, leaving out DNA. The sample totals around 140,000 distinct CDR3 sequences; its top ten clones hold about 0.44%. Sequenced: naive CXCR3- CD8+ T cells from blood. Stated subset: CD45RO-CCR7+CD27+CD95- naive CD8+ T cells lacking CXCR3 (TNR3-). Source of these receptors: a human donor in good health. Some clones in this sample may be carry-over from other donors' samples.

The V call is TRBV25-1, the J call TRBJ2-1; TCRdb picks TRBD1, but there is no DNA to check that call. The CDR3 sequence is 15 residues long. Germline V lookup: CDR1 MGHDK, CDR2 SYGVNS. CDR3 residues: CASSEWTGLRNEQFF.

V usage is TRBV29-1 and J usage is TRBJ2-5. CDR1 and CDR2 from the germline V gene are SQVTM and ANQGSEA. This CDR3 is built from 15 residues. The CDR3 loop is CSVEDPTTIQETQYF.

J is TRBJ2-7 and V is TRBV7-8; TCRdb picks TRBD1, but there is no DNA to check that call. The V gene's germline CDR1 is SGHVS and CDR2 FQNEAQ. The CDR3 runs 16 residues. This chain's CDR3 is CASSFGRGRVSYEQYF.

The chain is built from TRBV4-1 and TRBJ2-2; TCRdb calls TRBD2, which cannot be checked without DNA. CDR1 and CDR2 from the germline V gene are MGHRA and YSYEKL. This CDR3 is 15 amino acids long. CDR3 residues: CASSPSEGIPGELFF.

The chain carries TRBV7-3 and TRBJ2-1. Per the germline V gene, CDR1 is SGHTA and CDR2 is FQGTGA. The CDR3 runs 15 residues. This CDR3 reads CASSLWGSSYNEQFF.

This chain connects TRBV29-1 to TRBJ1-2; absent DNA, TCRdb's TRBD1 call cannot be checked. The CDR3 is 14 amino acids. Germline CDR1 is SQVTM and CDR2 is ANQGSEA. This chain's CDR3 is CSVVPVQGDYGYTF.

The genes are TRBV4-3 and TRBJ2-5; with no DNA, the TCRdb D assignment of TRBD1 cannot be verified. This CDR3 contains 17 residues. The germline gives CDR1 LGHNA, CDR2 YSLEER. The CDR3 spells CASSQGIVWGERETQYF.

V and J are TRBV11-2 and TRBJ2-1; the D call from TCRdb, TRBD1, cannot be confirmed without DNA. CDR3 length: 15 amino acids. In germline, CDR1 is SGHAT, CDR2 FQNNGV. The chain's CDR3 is CASSPVGGDYNEQFF.

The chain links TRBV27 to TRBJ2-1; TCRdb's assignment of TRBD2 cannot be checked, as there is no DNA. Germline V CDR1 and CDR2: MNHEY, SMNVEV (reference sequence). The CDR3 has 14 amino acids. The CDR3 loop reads CASSWGLAHNEQFF.

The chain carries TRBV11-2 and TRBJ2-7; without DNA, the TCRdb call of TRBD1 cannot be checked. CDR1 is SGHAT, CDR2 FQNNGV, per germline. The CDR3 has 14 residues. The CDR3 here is CASSLISWGREQYF.

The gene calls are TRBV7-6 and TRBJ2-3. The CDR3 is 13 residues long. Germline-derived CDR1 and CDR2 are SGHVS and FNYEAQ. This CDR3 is CASSHSKIDTQYF.

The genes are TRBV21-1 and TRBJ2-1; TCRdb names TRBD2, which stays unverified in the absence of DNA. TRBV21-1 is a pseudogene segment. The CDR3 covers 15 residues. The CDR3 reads CASSKWRHPRNEQFF.

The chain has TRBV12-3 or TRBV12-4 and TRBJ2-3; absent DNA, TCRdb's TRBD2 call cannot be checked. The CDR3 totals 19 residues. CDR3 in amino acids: CASSLEGVAGGQSTDTQYF.

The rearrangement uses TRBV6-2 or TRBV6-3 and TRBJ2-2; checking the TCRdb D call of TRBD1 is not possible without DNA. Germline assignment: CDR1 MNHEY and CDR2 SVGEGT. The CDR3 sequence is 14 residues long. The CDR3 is CASSLGTHTGELFF.

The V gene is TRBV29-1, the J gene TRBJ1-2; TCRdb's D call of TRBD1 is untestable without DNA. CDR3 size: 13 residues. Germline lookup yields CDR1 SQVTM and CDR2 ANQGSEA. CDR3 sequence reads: CSVDEGTGDGYTF. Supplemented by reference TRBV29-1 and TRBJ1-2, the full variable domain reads SAVISQKPSRDICQRGTSLTIQCQVDSQVTMMFWYRQQPGQSLTLIATANQGSEATYESGFVIDKFPISRPNLTFSTLTVSNMSPEDSSIYLCSVDEGTGDGYTFGSGTRLTVV.

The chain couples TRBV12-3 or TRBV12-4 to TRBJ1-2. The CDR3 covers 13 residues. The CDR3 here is CASSQHWVESYTF.

The CDR3 protein is CASSLGGVPRAAYEQYF. The chain uses TRBV7-8 and TRBJ2-7; the D gene TCRdb calls, TRBD1, cannot be checked with no DNA. CDR3 size: 17 residues. Germline V lookup: CDR1 SGHVS, CDR2 FQNEAQ.

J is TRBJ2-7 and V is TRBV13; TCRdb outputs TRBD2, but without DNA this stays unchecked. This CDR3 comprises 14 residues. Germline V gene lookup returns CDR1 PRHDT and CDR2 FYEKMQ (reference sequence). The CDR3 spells CASSRPGERDEQYF.

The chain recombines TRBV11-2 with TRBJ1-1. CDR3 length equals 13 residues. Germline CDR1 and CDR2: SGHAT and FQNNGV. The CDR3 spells CASSFGGPTEAFF. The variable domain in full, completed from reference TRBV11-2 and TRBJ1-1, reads EAGVAQSPRYKIIEKRQSVAFWCNPISGHATLYWYQQILGQGPKLLIQFQNNGVVDDSQLPKDRFSAERLKGVDSTLKIQPAKLEDSAVYLCASSFGGPTEAFFGQGTRLTVV.

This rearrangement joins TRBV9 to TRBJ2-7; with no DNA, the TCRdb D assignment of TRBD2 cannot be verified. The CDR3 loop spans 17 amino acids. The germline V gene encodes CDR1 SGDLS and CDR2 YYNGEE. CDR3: CASRVGLAGEVSYEQYF. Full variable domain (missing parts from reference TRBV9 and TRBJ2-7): DSGVTQTPKHLITATGQRVTLRCSPRSGDLSVYWYQQSLDQGLQFLIQYYNGEERAKGNILERFSAQQFPDLHSELNLSSLELGDSALYFCASRVGLAGEVSYEQYFGPGTRLTVT.

CDR3 protein: CASSQDRGYEQYF. The genes are TRBV3-1 and TRBJ2-7; TCRdb returns TRBD1, unconfirmable since there is no DNA. Per germline, CDR1 LGHDT and CDR2 YNNKEL (reference sequence). CDR3 size: 13 residues.

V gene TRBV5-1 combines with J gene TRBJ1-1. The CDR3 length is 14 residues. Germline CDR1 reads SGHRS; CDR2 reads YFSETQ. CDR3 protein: CASSLAGWDTEAFF.

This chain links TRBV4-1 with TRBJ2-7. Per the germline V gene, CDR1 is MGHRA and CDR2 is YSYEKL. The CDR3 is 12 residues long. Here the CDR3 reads CASSQDSYEQYF.

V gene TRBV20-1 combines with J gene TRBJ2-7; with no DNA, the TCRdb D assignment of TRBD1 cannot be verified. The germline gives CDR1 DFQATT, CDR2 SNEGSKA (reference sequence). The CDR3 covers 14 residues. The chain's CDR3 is CSAIPPGQGYEQYF.

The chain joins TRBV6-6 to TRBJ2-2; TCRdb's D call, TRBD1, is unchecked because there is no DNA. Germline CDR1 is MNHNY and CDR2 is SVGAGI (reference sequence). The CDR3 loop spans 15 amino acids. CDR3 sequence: CASSYSQGGTGELFF.

The CDR3 loop is CASSQDEGTGSYEQYF. This chain uses TRBV4-3 with TRBJ2-7; the TRBD1 assignment by TCRdb is unverifiable without DNA. The length of the CDR3 is 16 residues. Germline CDR1 LGHNA, CDR2 YSLEER.

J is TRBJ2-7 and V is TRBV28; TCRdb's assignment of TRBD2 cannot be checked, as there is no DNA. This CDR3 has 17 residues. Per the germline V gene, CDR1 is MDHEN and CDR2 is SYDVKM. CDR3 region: CASSTWTSGYSTYEQYF. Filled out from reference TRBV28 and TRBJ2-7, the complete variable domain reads DVKVTQSSRYLVKRTGEKVFLECVQDMDHENMFWYRQDPGLGLRLIYFSYDVKMKEKGDIPEGYSVSREKKERFSLILESASTNQTSMYLCASSTWTSGYSTYEQYFGPGTRLTVT.

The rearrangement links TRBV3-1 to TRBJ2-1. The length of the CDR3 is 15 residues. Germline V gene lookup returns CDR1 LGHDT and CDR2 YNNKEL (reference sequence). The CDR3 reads CASSQEIVRLNEQFF.

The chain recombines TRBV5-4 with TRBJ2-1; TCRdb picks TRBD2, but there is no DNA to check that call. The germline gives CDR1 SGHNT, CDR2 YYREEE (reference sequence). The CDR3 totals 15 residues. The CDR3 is CASSRSSGGFGEQFF.

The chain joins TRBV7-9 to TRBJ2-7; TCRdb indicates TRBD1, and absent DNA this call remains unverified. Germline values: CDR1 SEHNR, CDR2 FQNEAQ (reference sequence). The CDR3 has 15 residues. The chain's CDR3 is CASSLERTGTYEQYF.

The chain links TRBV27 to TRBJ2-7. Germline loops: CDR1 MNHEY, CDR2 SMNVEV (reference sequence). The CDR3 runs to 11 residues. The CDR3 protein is CASTSGYEQYF.